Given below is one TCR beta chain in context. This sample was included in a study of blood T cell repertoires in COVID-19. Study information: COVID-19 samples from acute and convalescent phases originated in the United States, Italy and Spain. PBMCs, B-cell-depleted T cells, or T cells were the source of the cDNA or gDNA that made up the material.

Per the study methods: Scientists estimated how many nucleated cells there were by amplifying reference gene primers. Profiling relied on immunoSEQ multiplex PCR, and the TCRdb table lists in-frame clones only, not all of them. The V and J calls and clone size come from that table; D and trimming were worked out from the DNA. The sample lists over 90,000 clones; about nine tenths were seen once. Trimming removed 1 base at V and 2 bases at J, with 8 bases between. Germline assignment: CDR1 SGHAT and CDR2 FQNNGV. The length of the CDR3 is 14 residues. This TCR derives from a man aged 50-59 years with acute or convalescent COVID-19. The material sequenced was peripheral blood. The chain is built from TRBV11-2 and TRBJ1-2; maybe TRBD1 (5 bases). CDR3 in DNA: TGTGCCAGCAGCTTAGGCGACAGCAACTATGGCTACACCTTC. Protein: CASSLGDSNYGYTF.